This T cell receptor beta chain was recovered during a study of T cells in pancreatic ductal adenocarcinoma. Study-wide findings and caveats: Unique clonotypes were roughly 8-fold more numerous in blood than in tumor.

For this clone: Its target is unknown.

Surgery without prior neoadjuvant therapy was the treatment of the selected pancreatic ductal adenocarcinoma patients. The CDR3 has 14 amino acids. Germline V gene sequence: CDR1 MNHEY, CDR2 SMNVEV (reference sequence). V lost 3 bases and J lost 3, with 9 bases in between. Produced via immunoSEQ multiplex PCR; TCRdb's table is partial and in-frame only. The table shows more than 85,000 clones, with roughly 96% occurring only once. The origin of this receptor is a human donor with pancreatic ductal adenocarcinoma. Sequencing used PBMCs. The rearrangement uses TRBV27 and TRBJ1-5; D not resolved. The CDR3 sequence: CASSFARNNQPQHF. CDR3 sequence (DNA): TGTGCCAGCAGTTTCGCCAGGAACAATCAGCCCCAGCATTTT.